This is a list of T cell receptor beta chains from one sample in a study of T cells in Graves' hyperthyroidism and ophthalmopathy. TCRdb re-called the multiplex PCR reads through MiXCR, storing one row per CDR3 protein. The table has 500,000 to 650,000 distinct CDR3 sequences, around 13% seen once. Sequencing input: blood. The receptors originated from a woman aged 40 to 55 with Graves' hyperthyroidism. The CDR3 runs from the conserved cysteine through the conserved F or W. A D gene is named only where the DNA matches it firmly. Size tells how often a clone was seen (once, few, many) or the class of an expanded clone, and some rows leave it out.

>TRBJ2-7|TRBD2|.|TRBV11-2
CASSGTSGFSYEQYF
TGTGCCAGCAGCGGGACTAGCGGTTTCTCCTACGAGCAGTACTTC
>TRBJ2-7|.|many|TRBV28
CASSSYREHYEQYF
TGTGCCAGCAGTTCCTACAGGGAACACTACGAGCAGTACTTC
>TRBJ1-5|.|many|TRBV6-1
CASSEAQFNQPQHF
TGTGCCAGCAGTGAAGCTCAGTTTAATCAGCCCCAGCATTTT
>TRBJ2-3|TRBD2|.|TRBV19
CASSISGGRTDTQYF
TGTGCCAGTAGTATCTCGGGAGGGCGCACAGATACGCAGTATTTT
>TRBJ2-7|TRBD2|many|TRBV7-9
CASSLAGMGNYEQYF
TGTGCCAGCAGCCTAGCGGGTATGGGAAACTACGAGCAGTACTTC
>TRBJ2-5|TRBD2|few|TRBV29-1
CSVEWTSGRGETQYF
TGCAGCGTTGAATGGACTAGCGGGAGAGGAGAGACCCAGTACTTC
>TRBJ2-1|TRBD2|many|TRBV15
CATSRALPGLAGKNEQFF
TGTGCCACCAGCAGAGCACTACCGGGACTAGCGGGGAAGAATGAGCAGTTCTTC
>TRBJ2-2|.|many|TRBV12-3/TRBV12-4
CASSFPMSHFGGGELFF
TGTGCCAGCAGTTTCCCGATGAGCCATTTTGGGGGCGGGGAGCTGTTTTTT
>TRBJ2-1|TRBD2|many|TRBV29-1
CSDTSGNNEQFF
TGCAGCGATACTAGCGGTAACAATGAGCAGTTCTTC
>TRBJ2-4|.|few|TRBV2
CASSVGGTLAKNIQYF
TGTGCCAGCAGTGTTGGGGGGACACTAGCCAAAAACATTCAGTACTTC
>TRBJ2-3|TRBD2|few|TRBV19
CASSIDRTSGVIRDTQYF
TGTGCCAGTAGTATAGACCGGACTAGCGGAGTGATCCGAGATACGCAGTATTTT
>TRBJ1-5|.|.|TRBV19
CASSTGQLDQPQHF
TGTGCCAGTAGTACCGGACAGTTAGATCAGCCCCAGCATTTT
>TRBJ2-1|.|.|TRBV7-9
CASGSKYNEQFF
TGTGCCAGCGGCAGTAAGTACAATGAGCAGTTCTTC
>TRBJ2-3|.|many|TRBV11-2
CASSLRERYLSVDTQYF
TGTGCCAGCAGCTTAAGGGAGAGGTACCTTTCTGTAGATACGCAGTATTTT
>TRBJ1-3|.|few|TRBV30
CAWSRESGNTIYF
TGTGCCTGGAGTAGGGAATCTGGAAACACCATATATTTT
>TRBJ2-7|.|.|TRBV19
CASSNGQMTYEQYF
TGTGCCAGTAGTAACGGACAGATGACCTACGAGCAGTACTTC
>TRBJ1-3|.|.|TRBV30
CAWKQPGSGNTIYF
TGTGCCTGGAAACAACCGGGCTCTGGAAACACCATATATTTT
>TRBJ1-5|TRBD1|few|TRBV6-1
CASASRDRRLNQPQHF
TGTGCCAGCGCGTCCCGGGACAGAAGACTCAATCAGCCCCAGCATTTT
>TRBJ2-1|.|.|TRBV12-3/TRBV12-4
CASRFSGAHNEQFF
TGTGCCAGCAGATTTAGCGGAGCCCACAATGAGCAGTTCTTC
>TRBJ2-1|.|.|TRBV20-1
CSAKLVFRGGEQFF
TGCAGTGCTAAATTAGTATTCCGAGGGGGGGAGCAGTTCTTC
>TRBJ1-6|.|many|TRBV12-3/TRBV12-4
CASSLGFAYNSPLHF
TGTGCCAGCAGTTTAGGGTTCGCCTATAATTCACCCCTCCACTTT
>TRBJ2-7|TRBD2|many|TRBV29-1
CSFLSGRAREQYF
TGCAGCTTCCTTAGCGGGAGGGCCCGGGAGCAGTACTTC
>TRBJ2-7|.|few|TRBV19
CASSMGVTYEQYF
TGTGCCAGTAGTATGGGGGTGACCTACGAGCAGTACTTC
>TRBJ1-2|.|.|TRBV5-1
CASSPLGQDYGYTF
TGCGCCAGCAGCCCCTTGGGGCAAGACTATGGCTACACCTTC
>TRBJ2-2|TRBD2|many|TRBV11-2
CASSLVLAGETGELFF
TGTGCCAGCAGCTTAGTACTAGCGGGAGAGACCGGGGAGCTGTTTTTT
>TRBJ1-1|.|many|TRBV28
CASSRTATEAFF
TGTGCCAGCAGCCGGACTGCAACTGAAGCTTTCTTT
>TRBJ2-1|TRBD2|many|TRBV7-3
CASSSWTSGRLYNEQFF
TGTGCCAGCAGCTCGTGGACTAGCGGGAGGCTATACAATGAGCAGTTCTTC
>TRBJ2-1|TRBD2|few|TRBV4-1
CASSQVAGVYNEQFF
TGCGCCAGCAGCCAAGTAGCGGGAGTTTACAATGAGCAGTTCTTC
>TRBJ1-2|.|many|TRBV3-1
CASSQRVQGWYGYTF
TGTGCCAGCAGCCAAAGGGTACAGGGATGGTATGGCTACACCTTC
>TRBJ1-1|.|many|TRBV5-1
CASSLARKNTEAFF
TGCGCCAGCAGCTTGGCGAGGAAGAACACTGAAGCTTTCTTT
>TRBJ2-1|TRBD2|many|TRBV20-1
CSARDQIAGGYEQFF
TGCAGTGCTAGAGATCAGATAGCGGGAGGGTATGAGCAGTTCTTC
>TRBJ1-5|TRBD1|many|TRBV6-4
CASSLSGGQVYSNQPQHF
TGTGCCAGCAGCCTTTCCGGAGGACAGGTTTATAGCAATCAGCCCCAGCATTTT
>TRBJ2-7|.|.|TRBV12-3/TRBV12-4
CASSPPGRGDEQYF
TGTGCCAGCTCACCACCCGGCAGGGGCGACGAGCAGTACTTC
>TRBJ1-5|.|.|TRBV7-9
CASSPTYNQPQHF
TGTGCCAGCAGCCCTACCTACAATCAACCCCAGCATTTT
>TRBJ2-2|.|many|TRBV30
CAWKRRPSGELFF
TGTGCCTGGAAACGCCGCCCGTCCGGGGAGCTGTTTTTT
>TRBJ2-5|.|many|TRBV27
CASKPGPMYQETQYF
TGTGCCAGCAAGCCAGGACCGATGTACCAAGAGACCCAGTACTTC
>TRBJ1-1|.|.|TRBV20-1
CSEEMNTEAFF
TGCAGTGAAGAGATGAACACTGAAGCTTTCTTT
>TRBJ1-1|TRBD1|.|TRBV7-9
CASSMTGGWTEAFF
TGTGCCAGCAGCATGACAGGGGGATGGACTGAAGCTTTCTTT
>TRBJ2-1|TRBD2|.|TRBV13
CASSPPSGDYNEQFF
TGCGCCAGCAGCCCCCCTAGCGGGGACTACAATGAGCAGTTCTTC
>TRBJ1-2|TRBD1|many|TRBV12-3/TRBV12-4
CASSLRTGATYGYTF
TGTGCCAGCAGTTTGAGGACAGGGGCGACCTATGGCTACACCTTC